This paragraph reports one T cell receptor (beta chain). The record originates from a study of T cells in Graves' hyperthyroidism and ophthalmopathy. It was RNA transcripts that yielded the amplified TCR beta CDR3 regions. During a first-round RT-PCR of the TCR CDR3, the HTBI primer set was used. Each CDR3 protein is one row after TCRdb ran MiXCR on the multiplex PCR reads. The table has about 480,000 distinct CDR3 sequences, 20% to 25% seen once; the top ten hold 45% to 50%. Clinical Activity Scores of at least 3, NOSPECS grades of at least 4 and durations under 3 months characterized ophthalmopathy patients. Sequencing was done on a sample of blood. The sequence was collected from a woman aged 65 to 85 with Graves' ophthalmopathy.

CDR3 residues: CASSSGTAHRDTQYF. As DNA, the CDR3 is TGTGCCAGCAGCTCCGGGACGGCTCACCGTGATACGCAGTATTTT. The chain couples TRBV9 to TRBJ2-3; the D call may be TRBD1 or TRBD2 (5 bases each). Trimming took off 4 bases at V and 6 bases at J, with 18 bases between the two ends. The length of the CDR3 is 15 residues. The germline CDR1 and CDR2 sequences are SGDLS and YYNGEE.